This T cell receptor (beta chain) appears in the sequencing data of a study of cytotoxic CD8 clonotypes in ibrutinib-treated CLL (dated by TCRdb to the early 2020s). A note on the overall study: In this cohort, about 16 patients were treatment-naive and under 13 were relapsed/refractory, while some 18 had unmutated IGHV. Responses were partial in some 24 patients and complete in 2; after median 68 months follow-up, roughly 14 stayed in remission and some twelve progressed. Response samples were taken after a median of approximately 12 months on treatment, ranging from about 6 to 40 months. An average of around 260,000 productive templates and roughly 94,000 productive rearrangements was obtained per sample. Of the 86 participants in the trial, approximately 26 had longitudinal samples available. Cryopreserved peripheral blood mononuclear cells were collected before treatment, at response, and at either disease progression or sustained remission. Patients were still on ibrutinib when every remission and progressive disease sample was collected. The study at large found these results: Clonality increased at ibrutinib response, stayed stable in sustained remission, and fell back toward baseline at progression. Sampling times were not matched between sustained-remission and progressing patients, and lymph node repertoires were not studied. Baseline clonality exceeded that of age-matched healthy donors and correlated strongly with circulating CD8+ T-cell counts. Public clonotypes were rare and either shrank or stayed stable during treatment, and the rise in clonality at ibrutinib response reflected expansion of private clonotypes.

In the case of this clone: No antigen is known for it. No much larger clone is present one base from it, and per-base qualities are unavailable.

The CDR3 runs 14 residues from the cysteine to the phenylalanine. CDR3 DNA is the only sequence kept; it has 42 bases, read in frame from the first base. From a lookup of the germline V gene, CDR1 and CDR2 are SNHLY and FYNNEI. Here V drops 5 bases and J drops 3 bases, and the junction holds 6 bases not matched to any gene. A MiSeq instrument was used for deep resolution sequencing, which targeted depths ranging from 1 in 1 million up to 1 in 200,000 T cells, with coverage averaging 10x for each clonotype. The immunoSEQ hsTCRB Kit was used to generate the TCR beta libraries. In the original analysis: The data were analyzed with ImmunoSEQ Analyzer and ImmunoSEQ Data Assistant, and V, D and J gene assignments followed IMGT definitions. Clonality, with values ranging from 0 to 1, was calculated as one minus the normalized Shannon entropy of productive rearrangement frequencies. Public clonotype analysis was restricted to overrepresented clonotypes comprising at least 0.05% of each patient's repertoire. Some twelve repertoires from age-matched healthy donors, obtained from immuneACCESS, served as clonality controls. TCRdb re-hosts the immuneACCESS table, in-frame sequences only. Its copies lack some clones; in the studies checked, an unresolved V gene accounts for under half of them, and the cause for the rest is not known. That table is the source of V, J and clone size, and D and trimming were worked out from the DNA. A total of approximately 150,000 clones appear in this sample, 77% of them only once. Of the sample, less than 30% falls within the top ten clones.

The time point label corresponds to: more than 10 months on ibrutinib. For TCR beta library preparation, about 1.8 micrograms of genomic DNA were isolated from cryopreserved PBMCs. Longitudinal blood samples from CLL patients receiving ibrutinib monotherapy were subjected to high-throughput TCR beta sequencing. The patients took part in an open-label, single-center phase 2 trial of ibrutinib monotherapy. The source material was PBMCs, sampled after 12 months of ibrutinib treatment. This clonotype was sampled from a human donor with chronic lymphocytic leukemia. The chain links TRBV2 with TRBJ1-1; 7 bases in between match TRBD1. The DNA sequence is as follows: TGTGCCAGCAGTCAGACAGGGTTGGACACTGAAGCTTTCTTT. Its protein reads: CASSQTGLDTEAFF. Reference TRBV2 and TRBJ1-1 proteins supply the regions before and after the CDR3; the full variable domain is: EPEVTQTPSHQVTQMGQEVILRCVPISNHLYFYWYRQILGQKVEFLVSFYNNEISEKSEIFDDQFSVERPDGSNFTLKIRSTKLEDSAMYFCASSQTGLDTEAFFGQGTRLTVV.